The rows below give T cell receptor beta chains drawn from one sample of a study of regulatory T cells in long-lasting Graves disease. TCRdb passed the multiplex PCR reads through MiXCR, listing each CDR3 protein once. The table lists approximately 230,000 distinct CDR3 sequences, approximately 16% of them singletons. This material consisted of peripheral blood mononuclear cells (PBMCs), taken at new diagnosis, from a patient treated with antithyroid drugs. The receptors were sampled from a female donor with Graves disease. Each CDR3 is given with its conserved first and last residue. Each record gives: D gene, V gene, clone size, J gene, CDR3 length, CDR3 DNA, CDR3 protein. The D gene is left open where the match is weak. The size field is filled for only some rows; it gives once, few, many or a size class.

>TRBD1|TRBV15|few|TRBJ2-7|15
TGTGCCACCAGCAGAGAGTGGACAGGGGGCGGGGAGCAGTACTTC
CATSREWTGGGEQYF
>TRBD1|TRBV11-1|many|TRBJ2-7|15
TGTGCCAGCAGCCAAGACAGGGCCGACCCTAGCGAGCAGTACTTC
CASSQDRADPSEQYF
>TRBD2|TRBV25-1|NA|TRBJ2-1|17
TGTGCCAGCAGTGAACTGGGACTAGCGGGAGGATCCAATGAGCAGTTCTTC
CASSELGLAGGSNEQFF
>NA|TRBV12-3/TRBV12-4|NA|TRBJ1-2|13
TGTGCCAGCAGCTTAGACAGATCTCGTGGCTACACCTTC
CASSLDRSRGYTF
>TRBD2|TRBV28|many|TRBJ2-2|18
TGTGCCAGCAGAACCCGACTAGCGGGAGGGTCGAACACCGGGGAGCTGTTTTTT
CASRTRLAGGSNTGELFF
>NA|TRBV12-3/TRBV12-4|NA|TRBJ1-6|15
TGTGCCAGCAGTGAAAGCGGACAGAAGATAGCACCCCTCCACTTT
CASSESGQKIAPLHF
>TRBD2|TRBV7-9|many|TRBJ2-7|14
TGTGCCAGCAGCTCGGTGGGACTAGCGCCCACTAGGTACTTC
CASSSVGLAPTRYF
>NA|TRBV12-3/TRBV12-4|NA|TRBJ2-7|13
TGTGCCACAGAAAGTCCAGGAACCTACGAGCAGTACTTC
CATESPGTYEQYF
>TRBD1|TRBV19|NA|TRBJ2-2|14
TGTGCCAGTATAGTTACAGGGGGAACCGGGGAGCTGTTTTTT
CASIVTGGTGELFF
>NA|TRBV25-1|many|TRBJ2-7|14
TGTGCCAGCAGTGATCCAAAACCGGGGGCCGAGCAGTACTTC
CASSDPKPGAEQYF
>NA|TRBV12-3/TRBV12-4|many|TRBJ1-4|13
TGTGCCAGCAGTCGGGGCGGCAATGAAAAACTGTTTTTT
CASSRGGNEKLFF
>TRBD1|TRBV7-9|NA|TRBJ1-4|13
TGTGCCAGCGGTCGGACAGGGCTGGAAAAACTGTTTTTT
CASGRTGLEKLFF
>NA|TRBV15|many|TRBJ1-2|16
TGTGCCACCAGCAGGGCGGGCAGAGCCTCCAACTATGGCTACACCTTC
CATSRAGRASNYGYTF
>TRBD2|TRBV9|many|TRBJ2-1|15
TGTGCCAGCAGCGTCACTAGCGGGAGTTGGAATGAGCAGTTCTTC
CASSVTSGSWNEQFF
>NA|TRBV6-2/TRBV6-3|many|TRBJ2-3|12
TGTGCCAGCAGCCCTATGGCAGATACGCAGTATTTT
CASSPMADTQYF
>TRBD2|TRBV18|NA|TRBJ2-1|15
TGCGCCAGCTCACCAGGAAGCGGGAGGGCCAATGAGCACTTCTTC
CASSPGSGRANEHFF